This T cell receptor (beta chain) was recorded in a study of CD8+ T cells in alopecia areata (dated by TCRdb to between 2017 and 2018). A note on the overall study: Treated patients were enrolled in an open-label pilot trial of oral tofacitinib at 5 to 10 mg twice daily for moderate-to-severe alopecia areata. Tofacitinib was administered for 6 to 18 months, and 6 months of follow-up off drug were then conducted to assess delayed response and recurrence. High-throughput TCRbeta sequencing was used to examine T cell clonal expansion in alopecia areata in both the C3H/HeJ mouse model and human patients. Human TCRbeta sequencing covered scalp tissue and sorted CD4+ and CD8+ peripheral blood T cells from patchy and totalis/universalis alopecia areata patients and healthy controls. Patients on tofacitinib were biopsied at baseline and after 4 and 24 weeks of treatment, and several of the patients also had a later scalp biopsy. Scalp clonality was compared across normal scalp (n=4), patchy alopecia areata scalp (n=8), and alopecia totalis/universalis scalp (n=8). RNA was obtained with the PAXgene miRNA kit for fixed scalp, the miRNeasy kit for PBMCs, and the RNeasy kit for mouse skin. immunoSEQ multiplex PCR using 35 Vbeta forward primers and 13 Jbeta reverse primers was used to amplify TCRbeta CDR3 regions. The study at large found these results: Shared TCR sequences between patients were less evident than in mice, which may be partly attributable to HLA diversity in the patient population. Higher clonality and more expanded CD8+ clones were observed in lesional scalp than in normal scalp, particularly in alopecia totalis/universalis, a finding suggestive of antigenic drive. Scalp TCR repertoire analysis is complicated because resident alphabeta T cells in normal human skin are also sequenced, whereas mouse skin is dominated by gammadelta T cells.

In the germline V gene, CDR1 corresponds to SNHLY and CDR2 to FYNNEI. The CDR3 starts with the cysteine, ends with the phenylalanine, and has 14 residues. CDR3 DNA is the only sequence kept; it has 42 bases, read in frame from the first base. Trimmed from V: 5 bases; trimmed from J: 0 bases; junction bases lacking a gene match: 2. This clone has a handful of counts. Its antigen remains unidentified. Nothing much larger sits one base from this clone, and base qualities are not available. Receptor libraries were prepared by the immunoSEQ multiplex PCR assay. To provide template for TCR sequencing, every sample had RNA extracted and reverse transcribed into cDNA. SuperScript III was used to make first-strand cDNA, primed with a 2:1 mix of oligo-dT and random hexamers. Amplification bias was assessed with a synthetic immune receptor repertoire, and residual bias was removed computationally. As for the authors' bioinformatics: Raw reads were preprocessed for error removal, and CDR3 was defined according to IMGT conventions as running from the conserved cysteine to phenylalanine. To get clonality, Shannon entropy was normalized by log2 of the number of productive unique TCRs and the result was subtracted from 1. Scalp TCRbeta sequences were cross-referenced with sorted blood CD4 and CD8 repertoires so that the CD4 or CD8 identity of scalp clones could be inferred. TCRdb took this table from immuneACCESS and kept in-frame rearrangements with V and J called. Such tables lack part of the clones; where checked against another copy, unresolved V genes explain under half of the gap, and the rest is unexplained. V and J calls and clone size come straight from that table; D and trimming were deduced from the DNA. The sample has approximately 66,000 clones on record, 55% to 75% of them singletons. The top ten constitute more than 15% of the sample.

The meaning of the sample's time point label: baseline before oral tofacitinib. From alopecia areata patients, peripheral blood was collected along with lesional scalp punch biopsies. PBMCs were isolated by density centrifugation and stained for CD3, CD4 and CD8, after which CD4+ and CD8+ T cells were sorted on a FACSAria. The sequencing here drew on CD8+ T cells sorted from blood, taken at week 0. Recombination joined TRBV2 with TRBJ2-7; TRBD2 fits 9 bases in the junction. This sequence originates from a human donor with alopecia areata. The CDR3 has the sequence CASSIAGDSYEQYF. The bases are TGTGCCAGCAGTATAGCGGGAGACTCCTACGAGCAGTACTTC.